Below are 13 T cell receptor beta chains sequenced from a single sample in a study of regulatory T cells in long-lasting Graves disease. The time point here: newly diagnosed GD, antithyroid drugs for less than 3 months. Making the TCR library involved RNA that had been extracted from PBMCs. Assembly of TCR beta libraries relied on iRepertoire HTBI primers together with Arm-PCR of CDR3 regions. Each CDR3 protein gets one entry after TCRdb re-called the multiplex PCR reads with MiXCR. In the table there are around 450,000 distinct CDR3 sequences, under 20% of which are singletons. These data also featured in a second study, about T cells in Graves' hyperthyroidism and ophthalmopathy.

This sample comprised peripheral blood mononuclear cells (PBMCs), obtained at new diagnosis, from a patient treated with antithyroid drugs. The receptor source for this set is a man aged 35-49 years with Graves disease.

This clonotype was seen more than once but under ten times. This sequence joins TRBV29-1 and TRBJ2-1; 9 bases line up with TRBD2. CDR1 SQVTM and CDR2 ANQGSEA come from the germline V gene. The CDR3 contains 15 residues. V dropped 6 bases and J dropped 4; count of bases not matched to a gene: 10. The CDR3 sequence: CSVQGVAGAYNEQFF. The DNA for the CDR3 is TGCAGCGTCCAAGGGGTAGCGGGGGCTTACAATGAGCAGTTCTTC.

This clonotype was picked up a small number of times. J is TRBJ2-5 and V is TRBV28; 7 nucleotides match TRBD2. CDR1 is MDHEN and CDR2 is SYDVKM in the germline V gene. The CDR3 is made up of 13 amino acids. The junction had 6 bases not matched to a gene; V was cut back by 4 bases and J by 7 bases. CDR3 sequence (DNA): TGTGCCAGCAGTTCCCGGGAGGAGGGGACCCAGTACTTC. It yields the protein CASSSREEGTQYF. The variable domain in full, with the rest retrieved from reference TRBV28 and TRBJ2-5, is DVKVTQSSRYLVKRTGEKVFLECVQDMDHENMFWYRQDPGLGLRLIYFSYDVKMKEKGDIPEGYSVSREKKERFSLILESASTNQTSMYLCASSSREEGTQYFGPGTRLLVL.

This clonotype was seen many times. This chain uses TRBV28 with TRBJ2-2; maybe TRBD2 (5 bases). Trimming cost V 4 bases and J 4 bases, with 13 bases left between them. CDR1 is MDHEN and CDR2 is SYDVKM in the germline V gene. The CDR3 length is 15 residues. The CDR3 region is CASSSRGLSTGELFF. CDR3 DNA: TGTGCCAGCAGTTCCCGGGGTTTGAGCACCGGGGAGCTGTTTTTT. The variable domain in full, completed from reference TRBV28 and TRBJ2-2, reads DVKVTQSSRYLVKRTGEKVFLECVQDMDHENMFWYRQDPGLGLRLIYFSYDVKMKEKGDIPEGYSVSREKKERFSLILESASTNQTSMYLCASSSRGLSTGELFFGEGSRLTVL.

The gene calls are TRBV28 and TRBJ2-7, with D possibly matching TRBD2 (6 bases). This CDR3 is built from 14 residues. Germline V gene lookup returns CDR1 MDHEN and CDR2 SYDVKM. Trimming took off 5 bases at V and 3 bases at J, with 14 bases between the two ends. The CDR3 here is CASSVGGLVYEQYF. CDR3 nucleotides: TGTGCCAGCAGTGTCGGGGGATTGGTCTACGAGCAGTACTTC.

This clonotype was detected ten times or more. A read error is possible here, since a much larger clone lies one base away. The chain joins TRBV5-4 to TRBJ2-5; D gene unclear. Trimming cost V 5 bases and J 1 base, with 3 bases left between them. CDR1 and CDR2 (germline): SGHNT, YYREEE (reference sequence). CDR3 length: 11 residues. The CDR3 DNA follows: TGTGCCAGCAGATTCCAAGAGACCCAGTACTTC. Protein: CASRFQETQYF.

This clonotype has just one count. The chain has TRBV6-1 and TRBJ1-1; 10 bases are a match to TRBD1. The V and J ends lost 3 bases and 4 bases, in that order; junction bases with no gene match: 5. CDR3 length: 15 residues. CDR1 is MNHNS, CDR2 SASEGT, per germline. CDR3 amino acids: CASSDGTGVVTEAFF. The CDR3 DNA sequence: TGTGCCAGCAGTGATGGGACAGGGGTGGTCACTGAAGCTTTCTTT.

This clonotype showed up many times. The chain has TRBV20-1 and TRBJ2-7, with D possibly matching TRBD2 (5 bases). The germline V and J ends were trimmed by 6 bases and 6 bases, with 15 bases remaining between them. This CDR3 region has 12 residues. Germline values: CDR1 DFQATT, CDR2 SNEGSKA (reference sequence). CDR3 loop: CSARYGVGEQYF. In DNA, the CDR3 is TGCAGTGCCAGATACGGGGTCGGCGAGCAGTACTTC.

This clonotype has a handful of counts. The chain carries TRBV7-9 and TRBJ1-5; 10 positions agree with TRBD1. The length of the CDR3 is 17 residues. V was clipped by 0 bases and J by 1 base; unmatched bases: 3. Germline values: CDR1 SEHNR, CDR2 FQNEAQ (reference sequence). CDR3 nucleotides: TGTGCCAGCAGCTTAGCGACAGGGGGCTTGAGCAATCAGCCCCAGCATTTT. Protein: CASSLATGGLSNQPQHF.

The V gene is TRBV9, the J gene TRBJ2-7; D remains unclear. Germline assignment: CDR1 SGDLS and CDR2 YYNGEE. This CDR3 is 13 amino acids long. Trimming left V 0 bases short and J 6 bases short, with 10 bases between. CDR3 DNA sequence: TGTGCCAGCAGCGTAGATGGTGTCGGCGAGCAGTACTTC. Translating it yields CASSVDGVGEQYF.

This clonotype came up a few times. The J gene is TRBJ2-2, the V gene TRBV7-2; D perhaps matches TRBD2 (5 bases). The CDR3 is 16 amino acids. Trimming stripped 5 bases from V and 6 bases from J, with 19 bases between. Per germline, CDR1 SGHTA and CDR2 FQGNSA. The CDR3 DNA reads TGTGCCAGCAGCCCTAAGGCCATCCCCGGGGCCGGGGAGCTGTTTTTT. Its protein is CASSPKAIPGAGELFF. The full variable domain, in which reference TRBV7-2 and TRBJ2-2 provide the parts outside the CDR3, is GAGVSQSPSNKVTEKGKDVELRCDPISGHTALYWYRQSLGQGLEFLIYFQGNSAPDKSGLPSDRFSAERTGGSVSTLTIQRTQQEDSAVYLCASSPKAIPGAGELFFGEGSRLTVL.

This clonotype appeared many times. This chain uses TRBV6-9 with TRBJ2-2; 11 bases are shared with TRBD1. The length of the CDR3 is 18 residues. Germline values: CDR1 MNHGY, CDR2 SVAAGI. The trim removed 3 bases at V and 0 bases at J, leaving 6 bases unmatched. The CDR3: CASSYPRTGGANTGELFF. CDR3 nucleotides: TGTGCCAGCAGTTACCCCCGGACAGGGGGCGCGAACACCGGGGAGCTGTTTTTT.

At least ten counts were recorded for this clonotype. CDR3 nucleotides: TGCGCCAGCAGCTTGGGTCCCAGGGGAAACCAGCCCCAGCATTTT. This encodes CASSLGPRGNQPQHF. The genes are TRBV5-1 and TRBJ1-5, with D possibly TRBD1 on 6 matching bases. V was shortened by 0 bases and J by 7 bases, with 14 bases between the two germline ends. CDR1 and CDR2 from the germline V gene are SGHRS and YFSETQ. This CDR3 spans 15 amino acids.

This clonotype was found a few times. The rearrangement joins TRBV9 to TRBJ2-7; no definite D call. The CDR3 loop spans 12 amino acids. In germline, CDR1 is SGDLS, CDR2 YYNGEE. Trimming cost V 5 bases and J 5 bases, with 11 bases left between them. The CDR3 DNA is TGTGCCAGCAGTAAAAGATCCAACGAGCAGTACTTC. Translated, it gives CASSKRSNEQYF.